The 10 T cell receptor beta chains presented below share a single source sample, sequenced in a study of a mutant IDH1 vaccine in newly diagnosed glioma. Their specific antigens are unknown. Described time point: week 11, during vaccination. In the vaccine, a single dose held 300 ug of the mutant IDH1 20-mer peptide, along with topical imiquimod. TCRdb's table, derived via immunoSEQ multiplex PCR, lists solely in-frame clones and lacks some. Of some 60,000 clones in the sample, 70% to 85% were seen once. Sequences were derived from PBMCs, sampled from a glioma patient whose treatment included an IDH1 peptide vaccine. Receptors originate from a man aged 30 to 39 with glioma.

The CDR3 DNA reads as TGCAGCGTTGAAGAGGAGGGTTCCTACGAGCAGTACTTC. This sequence encodes CSVEEEGSYEQYF. This chain links TRBV29-1 with TRBJ2-7; D might be TRBD2 (6 bases). The CDR3 totals 13 residues. Germline V lookup: CDR1 SQVTM, CDR2 ANQGSEA. V lost 0 bases and J 1 base, leaving 7 bases between the germline ends.

This clone is a singleton in its sample. The genes are TRBV19 and TRBJ1-6, with 9 positions matching TRBD1. This CDR3 is built from 14 residues. The V gene end was trimmed by 6 bases and the J gene end by 9 bases; junction bases not matched to a gene: 6. Per the germline V gene, CDR1 is LNHDA and CDR2 is SQIVND (reference sequence). The CDR3 protein is CASRPGTGPSPLHF. As DNA, the CDR3 is TGTGCCAGTAGGCCCGGGACAGGGCCTTCACCCCTCCACTTT.

The chain carries TRBV7-6 and TRBJ1-2; no reliable D call. This CDR3 has 14 residues. Trimming cost V 5 bases and J 1 base, with 11 bases left between them. Germline values: CDR1 SGHVS, CDR2 FNYEAQ. The CDR3 region is CASSPQPDNYGYTF. The DNA of the CDR3 is TGTGCCAGCAGCCCCCAACCGGATAACTATGGCTACACCTTC.

This clone turned up a few times. The V call is TRBV27, the J call TRBJ2-7; possible D gene TRBD2, 6 bases. This CDR3 is 14 amino acids long. Germline V CDR1 and CDR2: MNHEY, SMNVEV (reference sequence). V was shortened by 7 bases and J by 3 bases, with 16 bases between the two germline ends. CDR3 coding DNA: TGTGCCAGCACCTCTTCCCCCGGGGGCTACGAGCAGTACTTC. Its protein is CASTSSPGGYEQYF.

The chain employs TRBV27 and TRBJ2-1; D unclear. Germline V CDR1 and CDR2: MNHEY, SMNVEV (reference sequence). The CDR3 runs to 13 residues. V was trimmed by 3 bases and J by 6 bases, leaving 9 bases between them. The CDR3 protein is CASSFRRLNEQFF. DNA for the CDR3: TGTGCCAGCAGTTTTCGGCGGCTCAATGAGCAGTTCTTC.

The rearrangement joins TRBV19 to TRBJ2-7; 8 nucleotides align to TRBD1. Trimming took 4 bases from V and 4 from J; bases not matched to a gene: 6. Germline V gene lookup returns CDR1 LNHDA and CDR2 SQIVND (reference sequence). CDR3 length: 14 amino acids. As DNA, the CDR3 is TGTGCCAGTAGTAGAAGACAGGGGCTGTACGAGCAGTACTTC. Its translation: CASSRRQGLYEQYF.

The chain couples TRBV29-1 to TRBJ1-1, with TRBD1 matching 7 bases. With 6 bases clipped from V and 4 bases from J, the junction kept 8 bases outside the gene matches. This CDR3 is 13 amino acids long. From germline, CDR1 is SQVTM and CDR2 ANQGSEA. DNA for the CDR3: TGCAGCGTGGAGGGGGCGTTGGGCACTGAAGCTTTCTTT. This codes for CSVEGALGTEAFF.

J is TRBJ2-2 and V is TRBV27; no reliable D call. Trimming took off 5 bases at V and 5 bases at J, with 9 bases between the two ends. Germline CDR1 is MNHEY and CDR2 is SMNVEV (reference sequence). The CDR3 extends over 13 amino acids. This chain's CDR3 is CASSEIGTGELFF. In nucleotides, the CDR3 is TGTGCCAGCAGTGAGATAGGAACCGGGGAGCTGTTTTTT.

The CDR3 region has the DNA TGTGCCTGGAGTGGTGGCGTTCAAGAGACCCAGTACTTC. Translated: CAWSGGVQETQYF. This chain links TRBV30 with TRBJ2-5, with unresolved D. Trimming removed 1 base from V and 2 bases from J, with 8 bases in between. Germline values: CDR1 GTSNPN, CDR2 SVGIG (reference sequence). This CDR3 has 13 residues.

V usage is TRBV5-5 and J usage is TRBJ1-1, with TRBD1 matching over 7 bases. Germline V CDR1 and CDR2: SGHKS, YYEKEE (reference sequence). This CDR3 comprises 15 residues. The V gene end was trimmed by 4 bases and the J gene end by 4 bases; junction bases not matched to a gene: 10. The CDR3: CASSLAPTGATEAFF. CDR3 DNA: TGTGCCAGCAGCCTCGCCCCAACAGGGGCCACTGAAGCTTTCTTT.